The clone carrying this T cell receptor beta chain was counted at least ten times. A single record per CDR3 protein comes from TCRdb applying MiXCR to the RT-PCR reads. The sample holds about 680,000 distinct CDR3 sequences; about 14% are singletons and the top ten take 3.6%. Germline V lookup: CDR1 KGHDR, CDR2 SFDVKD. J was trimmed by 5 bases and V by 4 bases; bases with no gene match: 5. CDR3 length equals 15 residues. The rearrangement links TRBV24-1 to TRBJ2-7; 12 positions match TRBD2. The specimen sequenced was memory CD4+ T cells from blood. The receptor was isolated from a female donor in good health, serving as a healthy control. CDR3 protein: CATSDSTSGGHEQYF. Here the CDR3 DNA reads TGTGCCACCAGTGACTCGACTAGCGGGGGCCACGAGCAGTACTTC.